The 25 T cell receptor beta chains below were found in one sample sequenced in a study of regulatory T cells in long-lasting Graves disease. With iRepertoire HTBI primers and Arm-PCR of CDR3 regions, TCR beta libraries were built. TCRdb processed the multiplex PCR reads anew with MiXCR; each CDR3 protein has one entry. The table records more than 400,000 distinct CDR3 sequences, around 15% of them present only once. The sample's time point: newly diagnosed GD, antithyroid drugs for less than 3 months. Following extraction of RNA from PBMCs, that RNA was used to make the TCR library. This same sample was also taken into another study, of T cells in Graves' hyperthyroidism and ophthalmopathy.

This specimen was peripheral blood mononuclear cells (PBMCs), taken at new diagnosis, from a patient treated with antithyroid drugs. Every receptor here comes from a man aged 40-55 years with Graves disease.

The table lists this clonotype with many counts. V is TRBV6-1 and J is TRBJ2-7; TRBD2 aligns across 10 bases. Per the germline V gene, CDR1 is MNHNS and CDR2 is SASEGT. With V trimmed by 7 bases and J by 5 bases, 5 bases remained unmatched. The CDR3 length is 13 residues. The DNA for the CDR3 is TGTGCCAGCAACCCTAGCGGGAGTAACGAGCAGTACTTC. Translation: CASNPSGSNEQYF.

The chain joins TRBV27 to TRBJ2-7; 10 bases line up with TRBD2. CDR3 length equals 17 residues. Germline V lookup: CDR1 MNHEY, CDR2 SMNVEV (reference sequence). J gave up 1 base and V 5 bases, and 11 bases lay outside the gene matches. This CDR3 reads CASSRASGSRGSYEQYF. CDR3 DNA sequence: TGTGCCAGCAGTCGGGCTAGCGGGAGCCGAGGGTCCTACGAGCAGTACTTC.

The sample holds a few counts of this clonotype. Being one base from a much bigger clone, this may be a read error. This sequence joins TRBV12-3 or TRBV12-4 and TRBJ1-2; TRBD1 aligns across 7 bases. The CDR3 extends over 13 amino acids. V trimming: 5 bases; J trimming: 4 bases; junction bases outside the gene matches: 4. As DNA, the CDR3 is TGTGCCAGCAGTCAGGGACAGATCTATGGCTACACCTTC. Translation: CASSQGQIYGYTF.

This clonotype showed up just a few times. The V and J genes are TRBV7-8 and TRBJ2-7; D ambiguous. The CDR3 length is 14 residues. Per germline, CDR1 SGHVS and CDR2 FQNEAQ. V dropped 2 bases and J dropped 1 base, with 9 bases sitting between them. Here the CDR3 DNA reads TGTGCCAGCAGCTTACCCGTCCTGTCCTACGAGCAGTACTTC. Encoded protein: CASSLPVLSYEQYF.

This clonotype was detected many times. The CDR3 spells CASSPTSGLRTDTQYF. CDR3 bases: TGTGCCAGCAGTCCAACTAGCGGGTTACGCACAGATACGCAGTATTTT. The gene calls are TRBV12-3 or TRBV12-4 and TRBJ2-3, with TRBD2 matching over 9 bases. The CDR3 is 16 amino acids. J was trimmed by 1 base and V by 5 bases; bases with no gene match: 7.

Regarding this clonotype: A read error is possible here, since a much larger clone lies one base away. The rearrangement links TRBV2 to TRBJ2-7; D not resolved. Germline CDR1 reads SNHLY; CDR2 reads FYNNEI. V was trimmed by 3 bases and J by 7 bases, leaving 19 bases between them. This CDR3 is built from 15 residues. The DNA of the CDR3 is TGTGCCAGCAGTGATTTCACTGGCCTATACAATGAGCAGTACTTC. This codes for CASSDFTGLYNEQYF.

V is TRBV20-1 and J is TRBJ1-2; D is ambiguous. Per germline, CDR1 DFQATT and CDR2 SNEGSKA (reference sequence). Trimming shortened V by 0 bases and J by 2 bases, and 16 bases separated the two germline ends. The CDR3 totals 16 residues. For the CDR3, the DNA is TGCAGTGCTAGAGATACGACGAGGAGAGGGAACTATGGCTACACCTTC. This sequence encodes CSARDTTRRGNYGYTF.

Many counts were recorded for this clonotype. CDR3 sequence: CSAVPADRGTRTQHF. CDR3 nucleotide sequence: TGCAGTGCCGTACCCGCCGACAGGGGGACAAGGACCCAGCATTTT. The chain is built from TRBV20-1 and TRBJ1-5, with 9 bases that match TRBD1. The CDR3 runs to 15 residues. Germline V lookup: CDR1 DFQATT, CDR2 SNEGSKA (reference sequence). Germline trimming cut 6 bases from V and 11 bases from J; bases unmatched to any gene: 17.

This clonotype was observed at least ten times. This chain links TRBV7-9 with TRBJ2-1; a weak D match, TRBD2 (5 bases). The ends were cut back, 0 bases at V and 6 bases at J, with 9 bases in the middle. The CDR3 has 14 residues. Germline V lookup: CDR1 SEHNR, CDR2 FQNEAQ (reference sequence). The CDR3 DNA follows: TGTGCCAGCAGCTTAGCGGAGGCTAGCAATGAGCAGTTCTTC. Amino acid sequence: CASSLAEASNEQFF.

The gene calls are TRBV6-1 and TRBJ2-1, with 8 bases matching TRBD2. The germline V gene has CDR1 MNHNS and CDR2 SASEGT. The CDR3 has 15 residues. The V gene end was trimmed by 6 bases and the J gene end by 2 bases; junction bases not matched to a gene: 6. CDR3: CASSISGSPYNEQFF. CDR3 bases: TGTGCCAGCAGCATAAGCGGGAGTCCCTACAATGAGCAGTTCTTC.

This clonotype has just a few counts. The chain joins TRBV6-1 to TRBJ1-5, with D perhaps TRBD1 (5 bases). V was cut by 1 base and J by 6 bases, with 7 bases left in between. Per the germline V gene, CDR1 is MNHNS and CDR2 is SASEGT. The CDR3 contains 13 residues. DNA for the CDR3: TGTGCCAGCAGTGAAGGGACACGTCAGCCCCAGCATTTT. This encodes CASSEGTRQPQHF.

The V and J genes are TRBV12-3 or TRBV12-4 and TRBJ2-1; D is perhaps TRBD1 (6 bases). This CDR3 has 14 residues. V lost 6 bases, J lost 0 bases, and 9 bases lay in between. The CDR3 bases are TGTGCCAGCAGCGGGGACACCTCCTACAATGAGCAGTTCTTC. Translated, it gives CASSGDTSYNEQFF.

At least ten counts were recorded for this clonotype. This chain joins TRBV28 and TRBJ2-1; perhaps TRBD1 as D (6 bases). The CDR3 consists of 13 residues. Germline assignment: CDR1 MDHEN and CDR2 SYDVKM. With 6 bases removed from V and 7 bases from J, the gap between germline ends came to 13 bases. CDR3 coding DNA: TGTGCCAGCAGAAAATCAGGGGTAAATGAGCAGTTCTTC. It is translated as CASRKSGVNEQFF.

V is TRBV20-1 and J is TRBJ2-3; no reliable D call. V gave up 3 bases and J gave up 2 bases, with 6 bases separating them. Germline lookup yields CDR1 DFQATT and CDR2 SNEGSKA (reference sequence). This CDR3 contains 12 residues. CDR3 protein: CSASQATDTQYF. CDR3 in DNA: TGCAGTGCTAGCCAGGCCACAGATACGCAGTATTTT.

In this sample, this clonotype turned up many times. The rearrangement uses TRBV5-8 and TRBJ2-7; possible D gene TRBD1, 6 bases. V lost 4 bases, J lost 5 bases, and 16 bases lay in between. CDR1 and CDR2 (germline): SGHTS, YDEGEE. The CDR3 covers 14 residues. CDR3 nucleotide sequence: TGTGCCAGCAGCCACAGGGTTCTCGTTAACGAGCAGTACTTC. Translating it yields CASSHRVLVNEQYF.

The table lists this clonotype with a few counts. The chain uses TRBV6-5 and TRBJ2-6; D could derive from TRBD1 or TRBD2 (6 bases each). Germline CDR1 and CDR2: MNHEY and SVGAGI. Trimming took off 2 bases at V and 4 bases at J, with 9 bases between the two ends. CDR3 length: 15 amino acids. This CDR3 reads CASSYGGLGANVLTF. The DNA for the CDR3 is TGTGCCAGCAGTTACGGGGGGCTCGGGGCCAACGTCCTGACTTTC.

This clonotype was seen ten or more times. The rearrangement joins TRBV6-2 or TRBV6-3 to TRBJ2-1; TRBD2 matches 8 bases. The germline gives CDR1 MNHEY, CDR2 SVGEGT. This CDR3 is 20 amino acids long. Trimming cost V 2 bases and J 8 bases; bases outside gene matches: 23. CDR3 in DNA: TGTGCCAGCAGTTACCCTTATGGCAGGATTGGCGAGCGGGAGTACTATGAGCAGTTCTTC. Translated, it gives CASSYPYGRIGEREYYEQFF.

A remark on this clonotype: A far larger clone lies a single base away; this is likely a read error. V and J are TRBV7-9 and TRBJ2-5; 9 bases map to TRBD2. The CDR3 has 16 residues. Germline values: CDR1 SEHNR, CDR2 FQNEAQ (reference sequence). The CDR3 protein is CASSLGASGDQETRYF. In DNA, the CDR3 is TGTGCCAGCAGCTTAGGAGCTAGCGGGGACCAAGAGACCCGGTACTTC.

This clonotype was counted many times. V is TRBV28 and J is TRBJ2-7, with TRBD1 identical over 8 bases. The CDR3 is 13 amino acids. V trimming: 6 bases; J trimming: 1 base; junction bases outside the gene matches: 2. The germline V gene has CDR1 MDHEN and CDR2 SYDVKM. The CDR3 here is CASRWDRSYEQYF. The DNA for the CDR3 is TGTGCCAGCAGATGGGACAGGTCCTACGAGCAGTACTTC.

This chain uses TRBV18 with TRBJ2-1; TRBD1 matches 12 bases. The CDR3 contains 15 residues. The germline V gene encodes CDR1 KGHSH and CDR2 LQKENI. Trimming at V came to 4 bases and at J to 7 bases, leaving 5 bases not matched to a gene. CDR3 nucleotides: TGTGCCAGCTCACAGGGACAGGGGGCGCCTAATGAGCAGTTCTTC. It encodes CASSQGQGAPNEQFF.

The sample holds many counts of this clonotype. This sequence joins TRBV29-1 and TRBJ2-1; D gene unclear. CDR3 length equals 10 residues. V dropped 4 bases and J dropped 4 bases, with 2 bases sitting between them. CDR1 is SQVTM, CDR2 ANQGSEA, per germline. In DNA, the CDR3 is TGCAGCGTTGGTTACAATGAGCAGTTCTTC. Residues: CSVGYNEQFF.

This clonotype has just a few counts. V gene TRBV12-5 combines with J gene TRBJ1-3; D unresolved. With 6 bases removed from V and 4 bases from J, the gap between germline ends came to 7 bases. The CDR3 consists of 12 residues. Germline values: CDR1 LGHNT, CDR2 FRNRAP. CDR3 region: CASGLFGNTIYF. CDR3 DNA sequence: TGTGCTAGTGGCCTATTCGGAAACACCATATATTTT.

The J gene is TRBJ2-3, the V gene TRBV6-4; 9 positions agree with TRBD1. The last part of the DNA fits TRBJ1-5 better; the J call may be wrong. There are 14 residues in the CDR3. Germline lookup yields CDR1 MRHNA and CDR2 SNTAGT. The CDR3 sequence: CASSEGQGTDTQHF. Here the CDR3 DNA reads TGTGCCAGCAGTGAGGGACAGGGCACAGATACGCAGCATTTT.

Many counts were recorded for this clonotype. V is TRBV5-6 and J is TRBJ2-5, with D perhaps TRBD2 (5 bases). V was trimmed by 4 bases and J by 5 bases, leaving 12 bases between them. This CDR3 comprises 13 residues. Looked up from germline, CDR1 is SGHDT and CDR2 is YYEEEE. Written as DNA, the CDR3 is TGTGCCAGCAGCAAAGAGCCGGGGGAGACCCAGTACTTC. Translated: CASSKEPGETQYF.

This clonotype has ten or more counts. This chain joins TRBV28 and TRBJ1-2; unclear D gene. This CDR3 is built from 12 residues. The V and J ends lost 3 bases and 2 bases respectively, with 4 bases between them. CDR1 MDHEN and CDR2 SYDVKM come from the germline V gene. The CDR3 loop is CASSLENYGYTF. CDR3 coding DNA: TGTGCCAGCAGTTTGGAGAACTATGGCTACACCTTC.